This note documents a single T cell receptor beta chain sequence. The antigen is not known. The data originate from a study of T cell responses to AZD1222 COVID-19 vaccine. This CDR3 has 13 residues. The germline V gene encodes CDR1 LNHDA and CDR2 SQIVND (reference sequence). Trimming took off 7 bases at V and 0 bases at J, with 7 bases between the two ends. Overall study results and limits: Regions 160-218 and 743-854 held dominance among vaccine-associated CD4 TCRs, which spanned spike. The number of AZD1222 recipients seropositive at baseline was only six. Spike-specific TCR depth and breadth grew after two AZD1222 doses.

Some clones are missing from TCRdb's copy, which holds only in-frame ones; the method was immunoSEQ multiplex PCR. The data show around 120,000 clones, roughly 85% seen once. This specimen consisted of peripheral blood, obtained on day 0 of MenACWY control vaccination. This receptor was obtained from an adult in good health. The J gene is TRBJ1-3, the V gene TRBV19; tentatively, D is TRBD1 (5 bases). CDR3 residues: CASIGGSGNTIYF. The CDR3 nucleotides read TGTGCCAGTATCGGGGGCTCTGGAAACACCATATATTTT. Full variable domain (remainder filled in from reference TRBV19 and TRBJ1-3): DGGITQSPKYLFRKEGQNVTLSCEQNLNHDAMYWYRQDPGQGLRLIYYSQIVNDFQKGDIAEGYSVSREKKESFPLTVTSAQKNPTAFYLCASIGGSGNTIYFGEGSWLTVV.